The 15 T cell receptor beta chains below all came from one sample that was sequenced in a study of CD8 T cells in ankylosing spondylitis. For these TCRs, the target antigens are not known. Each CDR3 protein gets one entry after TCRdb re-called the 5' RACE reads with MiXCR. The data contain more than 650,000 distinct CDR3 sequences, 12% of them singletons. Notes on the study in general: Ankylosing spondylitis blood appeared to carry a characteristic TCR beta motif of several highly homologous variants.

The sample was blood, either unsorted or a sorted T cell fraction (not recorded which). These receptors were taken from a male donor with ankylosing spondylitis.

The rearrangement uses TRBV12-3 or TRBV12-4 and TRBJ2-5; D might be TRBD2 (6 bases). The V gene lost 2 bases and the J gene lost 4 bases, with 11 bases spanning the gap. The CDR3 extends over 14 amino acids. This CDR3 reads CASSLLGGRETQYF. The CDR3, as DNA: TGTGCCAGCAGTTTATTGGGGGGTAGAGAGACCCAGTACTTC.

This clonotype was picked up many times. The chain links TRBV5-6 to TRBJ1-1; D possibly corresponds to TRBD1 (6 bases). Trimming took 3 bases from V and 7 from J, leaving 13 bases between them. The CDR3 runs 13 residues. Germline V gene sequence: CDR1 SGHDT, CDR2 YYEEEE. CDR3 sequence: CASSWTDGGEAFF. CDR3 DNA: TGTGCCAGCAGCTGGACAGATGGTGGTGAAGCTTTCTTT. The whole variable domain, remainder taken from reference TRBV5-6 and TRBJ1-1, is DAGVTQSPTHLIKTRGQQVTLRCSPKSGHDTVSWYQQALGQGPQFIFQYYEEEERQRGNFPDRFSGHQFPNYSSELNVNALLLGDSALYLCASSWTDGGEAFFGQGTRLTVV.

This clonotype was recorded at least ten times. This chain uses TRBV7-8 with TRBJ1-6; a possible D gene is TRBD1 (5 bases). Per the germline V gene, CDR1 is SGHVS and CDR2 is FQNEAQ. This CDR3 is built from 17 residues. Deletions cut 1 base from V and 3 bases from J, with 13 bases between. The CDR3 sequence: CASSLEGVDFYNSPLHF. The CDR3 coding sequence is TGTGCCAGCAGCTTAGAAGGGGTGGATTTCTATAATTCACCCCTCCACTTT.

The gene calls are TRBV20-1 and TRBJ2-7; D is unclear. The V and J ends lost 3 bases and 1 base respectively, with 13 bases between them. CDR1 and CDR2 (germline): DFQATT, SNEGSKA (reference sequence). The CDR3 loop spans 14 amino acids. Here the CDR3 reads CSARRNPASYEQYF. CDR3 sequence (DNA): TGCAGTGCTAGGAGGAACCCCGCTTCCTACGAGCAGTACTTC.

The rearrangement links TRBV4-3 to TRBJ1-6, with D tentatively TRBD1 (5 bases). Trimming cost V 1 base and J 7 bases, with 17 bases left between them. CDR1 and CDR2 from the germline V gene are LGHNA and YSLEER. The CDR3 consists of 17 residues. The CDR3 bases are TGCGCCAGCAGCCAAGTCTTTGGAGGGGCAGGAAATTCACCCCTCCACTTT. It specifies CASSQVFGGAGNSPLHF.

This clonotype was counted at least ten times. V and J are TRBV20-1 and TRBJ1-4; D gene uncertain. The CDR3 covers 13 residues. V was clipped by 5 bases and J by 8 bases, with 15 bases between them. From germline, CDR1 is DFQATT and CDR2 SNEGSKA (reference sequence). This CDR3 is CSAQGRTQEKLFF. CDR3 DNA: TGCAGTGCTCAAGGCCGTACCCAGGAAAAACTGTTTTTT.

This clonotype was seen at least ten times. This sequence joins TRBV20-1 and TRBJ1-1, with a tentative D call TRBD1 (6 bases). Germline values: CDR1 DFQATT, CDR2 SNEGSKA (reference sequence). CDR3 length: 13 amino acids. Trimming stripped 8 bases from V and 2 bases from J, with 15 bases between. For the CDR3, the DNA is TGCAGTAAAGAACAGGGACCCAACACTGAAGCTTTCTTT. This gives the protein CSKEQGPNTEAFF.

V and J are TRBV5-1 and TRBJ2-1, with D perhaps TRBD2 (6 bases). CDR3 length equals 15 residues. Looked up from germline, CDR1 is SGHRS and CDR2 is YFSETQ. Trimming removed 7 bases at V and 4 bases at J, with 18 bases between. Here the CDR3 reads CASFLAPVEYNEQFF. CDR3 nucleotide sequence: TGCGCCAGCTTTCTAGCGCCCGTCGAGTACAATGAGCAGTTCTTC.

V usage is TRBV30 and J usage is TRBJ1-1; no clear D gene. Trimming removed 1 base from V and 4 bases from J, with 4 bases in between. From germline, CDR1 is GTSNPN and CDR2 SVGIG (reference sequence). This CDR3 comprises 11 residues. CDR3 amino acids: CAWSGLTEAFF. The CDR3, as DNA: TGTGCCTGGAGTGGACTCACTGAAGCTTTCTTT. The full variable domain, rest sourced from reference TRBV30 and TRBJ1-1, is SQTIHQWPATLVQPVGSPLSLECTVEGTSNPNLYWYRQAAGRGLQLLFYSVGIGQISSEVPQNLSASRPQDRQFILSSKKLLLSDSGFYLCAWSGLTEAFFGQGTRLTVV.

The chain recombines TRBV7-2 with TRBJ1-1; D perhaps matches TRBD1 (5 bases). The CDR3 contains 12 residues. Trimming removed 5 bases from V and 13 bases from J, with 17 bases in between. Looked up from germline, CDR1 is SGHTA and CDR2 is FQGNSA. The CDR3 loop reads CASSDRPGRGFF. CDR3 DNA: TGTGCCAGCAGCGATCGACCAGGGCGGGGTTTCTTT.

The CDR3 DNA follows: TGTACCAGCAGCATCGGGACTAGCGTAGCCAAAAACATTCAGTACTTC. This codes for CTSSIGTSVAKNIQYF. J is TRBJ2-4 and V is TRBV7-2; 10 nucleotides match TRBD2. Germline V CDR1 and CDR2: SGHTA, FQGNSA. V dropped 5 bases and J dropped 0; count of bases not matched to a gene: 4. The CDR3 spans 16 residues. Full variable domain (outside the CDR3, taken from reference TRBV7-2 and TRBJ2-4): GAGVSQSPSNKVTEKGKDVELRCDPISGHTALYWYRQSLGQGLEFLIYFQGNSAPDKSGLPSDRFSAERTGGSVSTLTIQRTQQEDSAVYLCTSSIGTSVAKNIQYFGAGTRLSVL.

V usage is TRBV7-2 and J usage is TRBJ2-2; 7 bases match TRBD1. The CDR3 runs 16 residues. Germline lookup yields CDR1 SGHTA and CDR2 FQGNSA. J was trimmed by 1 base and V by 3 bases; bases with no gene match: 5. CDR3 protein: CASSFGQVLNTGELFF. The CDR3 DNA reads as TGTGCCAGCAGCTTCGGACAGGTCTTGAACACCGGGGAGCTGTTTTTT.

This clonotype was observed at least ten times. The chain uses TRBV7-9 and TRBJ1-1; the D gene is possibly TRBD1 (5 bases). Germline CDR1 and CDR2: SEHNR and FQNEAQ (reference sequence). V was trimmed by 1 base and J by 1 base, leaving 13 bases between them. This CDR3 region has 16 residues. Written as DNA, the CDR3 is TGTGCCAGCAGCTTAGTTTTCGACAGTAAGAACACTGAAGCTTTCTTT. This translates into CASSLVFDSKNTEAFF.

This clonotype has more than one count but fewer than ten. The chain is built from TRBV24-1 and TRBJ1-1; a weak D match, TRBD1 (5 bases). The CDR3 extends over 15 amino acids. V was trimmed by 4 bases and J by 2 bases, leaving 13 bases between them. CDR1 is KGHDR, CDR2 SFDVKD, per germline. CDR3 loop: CATSDPTGGNTEAFF. In DNA, the CDR3 is TGTGCCACCAGTGACCCGACCGGGGGAAACACTGAAGCTTTCTTT.

This clonotype has just a few counts. The V and J genes are TRBV4-2 and TRBJ2-7; D not certain. CDR1 is LGHNA, CDR2 YNFKEQ, per germline. The length of the CDR3 is 16 residues. V was trimmed by 1 base and J by 2 bases, leaving 15 bases between them. CDR3 loop: CASSQVAARSAYEQYF. DNA of the CDR3: TGTGCCAGCAGCCAAGTTGCGGCTAGGTCGGCCTACGAGCAGTACTTC.